Here is one T cell receptor beta chain with its context. The target antigen is unknown. Clones were read by immunoSEQ multiplex PCR, and TCRdb kept only the in-frame ones, dropping some. The profile shows a few thousand clones, around 80% of them singletons. Repeated repertoire sampling spanned the course of chemoradiotherapy. The sample comes from a study of chemoradiotherapy in HPV16-positive cancers. Study at large: A couple of HPV16-positive patients' cells yielded candidate HPV-specific clones and common motifs. Overall study findings and caveats: Non-HPV-specific T cells did not expand in tumors during treatment, whereas candidate HPV-specific clones and E7-related motifs did.

The CDR3 totals 17 residues. With 0 bases clipped from V and 6 bases from J, the junction kept 11 bases outside the gene matches. The V gene's germline CDR1 is LNHNV and CDR2 YYDKDF (reference sequence). This chain uses TRBV15 with TRBJ2-7; TRBD2 matches 10 bases. The source is a human donor with HPV-associated anogenital cancer. Sample collection was performed from a patient who underwent chemoradiotherapy. The DNA for the CDR3 is TGTGCCACCAGCAGAGACTCCGCTAGCGGGGGCCGCTCCGAGCAGTACTTC. Its translation is CATSRDSASGGRSEQYF.